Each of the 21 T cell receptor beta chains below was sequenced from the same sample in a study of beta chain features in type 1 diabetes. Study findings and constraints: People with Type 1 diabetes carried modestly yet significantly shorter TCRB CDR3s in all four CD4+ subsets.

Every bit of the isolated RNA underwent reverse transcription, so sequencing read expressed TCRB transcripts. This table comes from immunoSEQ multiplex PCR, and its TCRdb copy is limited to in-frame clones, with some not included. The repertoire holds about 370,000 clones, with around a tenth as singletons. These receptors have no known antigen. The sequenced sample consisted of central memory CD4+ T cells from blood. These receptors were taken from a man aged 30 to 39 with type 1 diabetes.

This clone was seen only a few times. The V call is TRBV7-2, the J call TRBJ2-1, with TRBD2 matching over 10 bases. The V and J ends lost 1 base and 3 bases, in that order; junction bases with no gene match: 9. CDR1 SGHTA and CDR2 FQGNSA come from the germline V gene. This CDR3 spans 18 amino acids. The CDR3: CASSLDRSGRGYYNEQFF. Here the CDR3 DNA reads TGTGCCAGCAGCTTAGACCGGAGCGGGAGGGGGTACTACAATGAGCAGTTCTTC.

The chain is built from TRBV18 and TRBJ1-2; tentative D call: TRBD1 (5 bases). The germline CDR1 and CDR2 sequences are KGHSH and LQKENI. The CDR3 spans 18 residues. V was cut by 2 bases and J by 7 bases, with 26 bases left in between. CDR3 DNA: TGTGCCAGCTCACCATTTCGCACCGGCGGGCAGGGACTTGGTGGCTACACCTTC. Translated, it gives CASSPFRTGGQGLGGYTF.

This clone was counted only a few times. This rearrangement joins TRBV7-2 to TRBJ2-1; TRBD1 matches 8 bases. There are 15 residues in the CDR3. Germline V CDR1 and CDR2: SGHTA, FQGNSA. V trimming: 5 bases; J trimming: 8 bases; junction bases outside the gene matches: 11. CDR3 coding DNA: TGTGCCAGCAGCCCAACCCGGGACAGGTGGGATGAGCAGTTCTTC. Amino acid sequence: CASSPTRDRWDEQFF. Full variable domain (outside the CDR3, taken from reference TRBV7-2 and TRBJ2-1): GAGVSQSPSNKVTEKGKDVELRCDPISGHTALYWYRQSLGQGLEFLIYFQGNSAPDKSGLPSDRFSAERTGGSVSTLTIQRTQQEDSAVYLCASSPTRDRWDEQFFGPGTRLTVL.

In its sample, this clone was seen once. The CDR3 nucleotides are TGTGCCAGCAGCTTATTTGAGGGGCCCTACGAGCAGTACTTC. Translated, it gives CASSLFEGPYEQYF. This rearrangement joins TRBV7-8 to TRBJ2-7, with D tentatively TRBD1 or TRBD2 (5 bases each). CDR3 length: 14 residues. Trimming left V 2 bases short and J 2 bases short, with 10 bases between. Germline values: CDR1 SGHVS, CDR2 FQNEAQ.

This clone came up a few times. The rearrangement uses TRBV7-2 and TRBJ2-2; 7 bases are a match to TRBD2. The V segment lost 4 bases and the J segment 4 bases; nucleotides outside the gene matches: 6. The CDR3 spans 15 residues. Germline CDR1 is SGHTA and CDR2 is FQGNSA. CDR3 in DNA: TGTGCCAGCAGCTGGGTAGCGGGCCTCACCGGGGAGCTGTTTTTT. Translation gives CASSWVAGLTGELFF.

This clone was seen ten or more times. In DNA, the CDR3 is TGTGCCAGCAGCACCCGAAGCGGCGGGCGATACGACTACGAGCAGTACTTC. This codes for CASSTRSGGRYDYEQYF. The gene calls are TRBV21-1 and TRBJ2-7; TRBD2, the D gene given by the table, was not confirmed from the DNA. TRBV21-1 is a pseudogene segment. This CDR3 region has 17 residues.

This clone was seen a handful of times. The CDR3 DNA reads TGTGCCAGCAGCTTAACGATGGAAAACACTGAAGCTTTCTTT. Its protein product is CASSLTMENTEAFF. The chain links TRBV7-9 to TRBJ1-1; D is unclear. Germline CDR1 SEHNR, CDR2 FQNEAQ (reference sequence). Trimming stripped 2 bases from V and 2 bases from J, with 9 bases between. CDR3 length: 14 amino acids.

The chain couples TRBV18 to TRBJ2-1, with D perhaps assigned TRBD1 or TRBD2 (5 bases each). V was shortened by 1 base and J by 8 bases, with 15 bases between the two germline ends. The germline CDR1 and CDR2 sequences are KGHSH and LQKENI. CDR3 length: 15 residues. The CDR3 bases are TGTGCCAGCTCACCACAGGTGGCGTTGGGGGATGAGCAGTTCTTC. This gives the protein CASSPQVALGDEQFF.

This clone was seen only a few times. In DNA form, the CDR3 reads TGTGCCAGCAGACGTAGGGGAAGCTCCTACGAGCAGTACTTC. Its protein product is CASRRRGSSYEQYF. The chain employs TRBV28 and TRBJ2-7; a weak D match, TRBD1 (5 bases). This CDR3 is 14 amino acids long. The germline V gene has CDR1 MDHEN and CDR2 SYDVKM. Trimming took off 6 bases at V and 0 bases at J, with 12 bases between the two ends. The full variable domain, its missing parts supplied by reference TRBV28 and TRBJ2-7, is DVKVTQSSRYLVKRTGEKVFLECVQDMDHENMFWYRQDPGLGLRLIYFSYDVKMKEKGDIPEGYSVSREKKERFSLILESASTNQTSMYLCASRRRGSSYEQYFGPGTRLTVT.

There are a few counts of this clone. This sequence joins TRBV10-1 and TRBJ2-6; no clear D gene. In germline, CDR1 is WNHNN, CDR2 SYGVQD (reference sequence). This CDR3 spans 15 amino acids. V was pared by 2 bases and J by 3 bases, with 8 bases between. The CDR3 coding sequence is TGCGCCAGCAGTGAGCATTTAGGTGGGGCCAACGTCCTGACTTTC. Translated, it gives CASSEHLGGANVLTF.

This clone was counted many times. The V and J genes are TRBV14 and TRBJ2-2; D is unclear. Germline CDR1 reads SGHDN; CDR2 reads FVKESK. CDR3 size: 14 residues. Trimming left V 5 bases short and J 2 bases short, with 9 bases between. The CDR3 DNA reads TGTGCCAGCAGCGCACGAGTTAACACCGGGGAGCTGTTTTTT. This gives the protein CASSARVNTGELFF.

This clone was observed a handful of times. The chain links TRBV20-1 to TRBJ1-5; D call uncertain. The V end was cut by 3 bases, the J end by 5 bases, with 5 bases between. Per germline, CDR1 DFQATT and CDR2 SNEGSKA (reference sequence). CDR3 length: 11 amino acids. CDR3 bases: TGCAGTGCTAGTAACCATCAGCCCCAGCATTTT. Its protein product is CSASNHQPQHF.

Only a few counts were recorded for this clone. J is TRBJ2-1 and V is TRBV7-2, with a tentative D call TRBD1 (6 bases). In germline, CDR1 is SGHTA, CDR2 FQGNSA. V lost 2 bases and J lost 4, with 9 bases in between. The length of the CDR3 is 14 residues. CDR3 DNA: TGTGCCAGCAGCTTACAGGGGATATACAATGAGCAGTTCTTC. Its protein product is CASSLQGIYNEQFF. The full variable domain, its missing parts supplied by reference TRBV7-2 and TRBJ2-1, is GAGVSQSPSNKVTEKGKDVELRCDPISGHTALYWYRQSLGQGLEFLIYFQGNSAPDKSGLPSDRFSAERTGGSVSTLTIQRTQQEDSAVYLCASSLQGIYNEQFFGPGTRLTVL.

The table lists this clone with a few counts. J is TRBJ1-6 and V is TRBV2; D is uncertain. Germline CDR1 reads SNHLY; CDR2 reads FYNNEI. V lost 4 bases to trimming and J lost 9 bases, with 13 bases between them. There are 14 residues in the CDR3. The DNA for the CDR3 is TGTGCCAGCAGTGCAGACAAGGAAAGTTCACCCCTCCACTTT. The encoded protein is CASSADKESSPLHF.

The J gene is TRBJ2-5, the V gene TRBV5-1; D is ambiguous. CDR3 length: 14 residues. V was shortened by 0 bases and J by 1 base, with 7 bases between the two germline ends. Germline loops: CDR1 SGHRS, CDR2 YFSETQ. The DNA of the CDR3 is TGCGCCAGCAGCTTGGGAGTAGCCCAAGAGACCCAGTACTTC. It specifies CASSLGVAQETQYF. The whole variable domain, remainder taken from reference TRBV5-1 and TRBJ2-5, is KAGVTQTPRYLIKTRGQQVTLSCSPISGHRSVSWYQQTPGQGLQFLFEYFSETQRNKGNFPGRFSGRQFSNSRSEMNVSTLELGDSALYLCASSLGVAQETQYFGPGTRLLVL.

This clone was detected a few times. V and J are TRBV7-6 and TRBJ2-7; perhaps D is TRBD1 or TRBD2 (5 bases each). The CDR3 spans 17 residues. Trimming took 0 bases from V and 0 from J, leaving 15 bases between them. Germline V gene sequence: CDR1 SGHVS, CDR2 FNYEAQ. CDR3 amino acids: CASSLAGTSGFSYEQYF. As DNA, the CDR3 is TGTGCCAGCAGCTTAGCGGGGACCAGCGGATTCTCCTACGAGCAGTACTTC.

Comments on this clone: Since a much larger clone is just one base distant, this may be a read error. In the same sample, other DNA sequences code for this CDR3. Here the CDR3 DNA reads TGTGCCAGCAGCAGGGACAGAAACACTGAAGCTTTCTTT. This codes for CASSRDRNTEAFF. The chain couples TRBV9 to TRBJ1-1; 7 nucleotides align to TRBD1. After removal of 4 bases from V and 2 bases from J, the junction contained 2 bases not matched to a gene. The germline CDR1 and CDR2 sequences are SGDLS and YYNGEE. The CDR3 totals 13 residues.

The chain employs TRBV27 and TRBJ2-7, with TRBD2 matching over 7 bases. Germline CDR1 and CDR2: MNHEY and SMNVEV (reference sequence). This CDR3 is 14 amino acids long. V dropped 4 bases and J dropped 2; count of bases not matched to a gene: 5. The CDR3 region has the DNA TGTGCCAGCAGTTCTGTCCGGGAGGCCTACGAGCAGTACTTC. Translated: CASSSVREAYEQYF.

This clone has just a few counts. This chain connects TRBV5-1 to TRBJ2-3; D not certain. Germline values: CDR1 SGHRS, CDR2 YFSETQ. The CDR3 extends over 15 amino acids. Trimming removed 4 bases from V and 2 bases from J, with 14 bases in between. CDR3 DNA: TGCGCCAGCAGCCTTCCGCGAGGTACCACAGATACGCAGTATTTT. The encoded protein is CASSLPRGTTDTQYF. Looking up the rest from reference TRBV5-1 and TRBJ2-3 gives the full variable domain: KAGVTQTPRYLIKTRGQQVTLSCSPISGHRSVSWYQQTPGQGLQFLFEYFSETQRNKGNFPGRFSGRQFSNSRSEMNVSTLELGDSALYLCASSLPRGTTDTQYFGPGTRLTVL.

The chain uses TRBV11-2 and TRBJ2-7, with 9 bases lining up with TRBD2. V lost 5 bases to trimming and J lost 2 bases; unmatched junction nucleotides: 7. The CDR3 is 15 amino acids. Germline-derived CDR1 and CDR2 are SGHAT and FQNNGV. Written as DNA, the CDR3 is TGTGCCAGCAGCCGGGTAGCGGGAGATACCTACGAGCAGTACTTC. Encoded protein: CASSRVAGDTYEQYF.

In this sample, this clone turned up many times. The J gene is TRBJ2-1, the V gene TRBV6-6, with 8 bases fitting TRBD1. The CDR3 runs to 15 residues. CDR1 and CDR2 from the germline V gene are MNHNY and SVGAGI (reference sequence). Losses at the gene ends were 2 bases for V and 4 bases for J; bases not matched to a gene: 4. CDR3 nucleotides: TGTGCCAGCAGTTACCCAGGACAGGGATACAATGAGCAGTTCTTC. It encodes CASSYPGQGYNEQFF.